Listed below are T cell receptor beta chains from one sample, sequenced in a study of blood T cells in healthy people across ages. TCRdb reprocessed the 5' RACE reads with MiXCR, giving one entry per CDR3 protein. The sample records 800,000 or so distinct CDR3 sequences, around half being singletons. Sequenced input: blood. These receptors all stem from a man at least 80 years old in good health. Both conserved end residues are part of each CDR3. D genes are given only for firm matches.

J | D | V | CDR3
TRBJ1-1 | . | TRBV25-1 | CASSGYPGHTRNTEAFF
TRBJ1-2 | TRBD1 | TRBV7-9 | CASSFGTGGGGYTF
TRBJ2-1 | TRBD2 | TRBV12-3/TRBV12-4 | CASSFTSGNNEQFF
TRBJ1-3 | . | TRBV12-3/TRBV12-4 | CASSLRGLAGNTIYF
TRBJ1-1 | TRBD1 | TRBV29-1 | CSVWTGSTEAFF
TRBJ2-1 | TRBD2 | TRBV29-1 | CTTGGPGNEQFF
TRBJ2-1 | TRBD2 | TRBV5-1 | CASSTSGESSNEQFF
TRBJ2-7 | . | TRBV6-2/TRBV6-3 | CASGLAHEQYF
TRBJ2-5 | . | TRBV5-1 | CASSFREQETQYF
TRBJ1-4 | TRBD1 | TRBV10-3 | CASQDRVNEKLFF
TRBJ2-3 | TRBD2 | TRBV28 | CASPSGLAGDRDTDTQYF
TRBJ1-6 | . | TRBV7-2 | CASSSIPGEEGSPLHF
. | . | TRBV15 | CATSRESQTYEQYF
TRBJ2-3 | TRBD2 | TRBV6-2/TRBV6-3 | CASSYSLAGLTDTQYF
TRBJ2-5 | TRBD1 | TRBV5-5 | CASSPISRTGEETQYF
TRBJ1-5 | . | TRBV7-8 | CASSAEGVRQPQHF
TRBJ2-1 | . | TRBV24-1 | CATSDLFSGYNEQFF
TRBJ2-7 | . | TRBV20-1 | CSADAGTQTYEQYF
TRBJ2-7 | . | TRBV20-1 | CSARVGNTYEQYF
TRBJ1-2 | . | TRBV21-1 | CARGTDTNYGYTF